The sequence of this TCR beta chain was determined in a study of blood T cell repertoires in COVID-19 (dated by TCRdb to the early 2020s). About the study as a whole: Samples covering the acute and convalescent phases of COVID-19 were provided by collaborators in the United States, Italy and Spain. A de-identified subject ID, COVID-19 status, age in years and sex were almost always included in the sample metadata. The material from the prospective study consisted of cDNA or gDNA derived from T cells, B-cell-depleted T cells, or PBMCs. Where HLA class I and class II types were available, the types were taken from metadata supplied by the sample provider, not from assay-based typing. Subjects who had been exposed to COVID-19, were actively infected with it, or had recovered from it provided the deeply sampled blood TCRbeta repertoires that made up the dataset. A freely available public database, intended as a resource for researchers studying the immune response to SARS-CoV-2, is where the repertoires were released. Samples were obtained from the ongoing ImmuneRACE study (first 160 participants) and from about 1,300 subjects provided by 6 global collaborators.

CDR3 length: 18 amino acids, cysteine to phenylalanine. Of the read, only the CDR3 DNA is kept; its 54 bases are in frame from base 1. Sequences MDHEN (CDR1) and SYDVKM (CDR2) are obtained from the germline V gene. The junction carries 26 bases between V and J, which are trimmed by 2 bases and 7 bases respectively. One collaborating source in Seattle enrolled patients during active infection and followed them longitudinally through the course of disease. Each collaborating institution followed its own protocols to collect whole blood in K2EDTA tubes. For TCRbeta analysis, collaborators shipped samples as frozen whole blood, isolated PBMCs, or DNA extracted from either of those sample types. This clone was seen just once. Its antigen is currently not known. Base qualities are not provided; no much larger clone lies one nucleotide away. Results and caveats for the whole study, not just this receptor: Clinical and demographic metadata were provided uncurated, with the amount varying by source and participant.

The immunoSEQ Assay, a bias-controlled multiplex PCR, was used to amplify TCRbeta CDR3 regions from genomic DNA. Per the source publication's procedure: Within the assay, amplification of reference gene primers was used to estimate how many nucleated cells each sample contained. To quantify the absolute abundance of each unique TCRbeta CDR3 rearrangement, sequence reads were collapsed and filtered. For each sample, productive Simpson clonality was calculated as the square root of Simpson's diversity index across productive rearrangements. TCRdb retrieved this table from immuneACCESS and kept in-frame rearrangements only. Not all clones are present; in checked studies, unresolved V genes account for under half, and no reason is known for the remainder. For V, J and clone size, that table is used; D and trimming come from the DNA. Here the sample has approximately 440,000 clones; about 91% occur a single time. The top ten constitute over 10% of the sample.

The receptor was isolated from a woman aged 45-60 years with COVID-19, enrolled during active disease. Sequenced sample: peripheral blood. The sequence joins TRBV28 to TRBJ1-2; the D gene is not confidently resolved. The CDR3 protein sequence reads: CASSLDETRFGGVSGYTF. The DNA sequence is as follows: TGTGCCAGCAGTTTAGATGAAACCCGATTTGGAGGTGTAAGTGGCTACACCTTC.